This T cell receptor (beta chain) was recovered during a study of cytotoxic CD8 clonotypes in ibrutinib-treated CLL. This CDR3 contains 15 residues. V lost 10 bases to trimming and J lost 2 bases; unmatched junction nucleotides: 10. Germline V CDR1 and CDR2: LNHDA, SQIVND (reference sequence). The assay was immunoSEQ multiplex PCR, and TCRdb's table has in-frame clones only and misses some. The repertoire includes about 49,000 clones, approximately 50% of them detected once, and over 25% sits in the top ten. Sample: PBMCs, taken after 12 months of ibrutinib treatment. The TCR was taken from a human donor with chronic lymphocytic leukemia. The chain uses TRBV19 and TRBJ2-3, with TRBD2 matching over 9 bases. CDR3 coding DNA: TGTGCCACCTCAGGAGCTAGCGGGATCACAGATACGCAGTATTTT. This sequence encodes CATSGASGITDTQYF.